A single sample is the source of the 15 T cell receptor beta chains below, sequenced in a study of T cell responses to AZD1222 COVID-19 vaccine. Generated by immunoSEQ multiplex PCR, the TCRdb table keeps only in-frame clones and is missing some. Of approximately 150,000 clones in the sample, 90% to 95% were seen once. The sequences come from peripheral blood, collected on day 0 of AZD1222 vaccination. These TCRs come from an adult in good health.

CDR3 region: CATSRDIGERYEQYF. CDR3 coding DNA: TGTGCCACCAGCAGAGATATAGGGGAGCGATACGAGCAGTACTTC. This chain joins TRBV15 and TRBJ2-7; either TRBD1 or TRBD2 may supply D (5 bases each). The V and J ends lost 0 bases and 4 bases respectively, with 13 bases between them. Germline V lookup: CDR1 LNHNV, CDR2 YYDKDF (reference sequence). The CDR3 spans 15 residues.

The CDR3 sequence: CASSLGAESGANVLTF. The CDR3 bases are TGTGCCAGCAGCTTAGGGGCGGAATCTGGGGCCAACGTCCTGACTTTC. The chain has TRBV7-9 and TRBJ2-6; no clear D. Looked up from germline, CDR1 is SEHNR and CDR2 is FQNEAQ (reference sequence). The length of the CDR3 is 16 residues. The V gene lost 1 base and the J gene lost 1 base, with 8 bases spanning the gap.

The chain combines TRBV18 with TRBJ2-2; tentative D call: TRBD2 (5 bases). V lost 2 bases, J lost 4 bases, and 8 bases lay in between. The CDR3 loop spans 14 amino acids. Germline V gene data show CDR1 as KGHSH and CDR2 as LQKENI. The chain's CDR3 is CASSPLRATGELFF. In nucleotides, the CDR3 is TGTGCCAGCTCACCATTGAGGGCCACCGGGGAGCTGTTTTTT.

The gene calls are TRBV7-2 and TRBJ2-7; D possibly corresponds to TRBD1 (5 bases). This CDR3 is built from 13 residues. Germline-derived CDR1 and CDR2 are SGHTA and FQGNSA. Deletions cut 8 bases from V and 0 bases from J, with 11 bases between. CDR3 DNA sequence: TGTGCCAGCGGCGTCAGGGTCTCCTACGAGCAGTACTTC. Its protein product is CASGVRVSYEQYF.

V usage is TRBV29-1 and J usage is TRBJ2-3, with D perhaps TRBD1 or TRBD2 (5 bases each). The CDR3 totals 11 residues. Trimming took 3 bases from V and 11 from J, leaving 12 bases between them. The germline V gene encodes CDR1 SQVTM and CDR2 ANQGSEA. CDR3 loop: CSVELQGVQYF. The CDR3 DNA is TGCAGCGTTGAGTTGCAGGGAGTGCAGTATTTT.

The chain combines TRBV7-9 with TRBJ2-3; D is uncertain. This CDR3 contains 14 residues. Trimming took off 5 bases at V and 0 bases at J, with 9 bases between the two ends. Germline V CDR1 and CDR2: SEHNR, FQNEAQ (reference sequence). The CDR3 sequence is CASSLTTSTDTQYF. The CDR3, as DNA: TGTGCCAGCAGCCTTACCACTAGCACAGATACGCAGTATTTT.

This chain joins TRBV12-3 or TRBV12-4 and TRBJ2-1; D is possibly TRBD2 (5 bases). The length of the CDR3 is 13 residues. With 3 bases removed from V and 8 bases from J, the gap between germline ends came to 11 bases. CDR3 region: CASSFQEVDEQFF. CDR3 DNA sequence: TGTGCCAGCAGTTTTCAGGAGGTCGATGAGCAGTTCTTC.

This rearrangement joins TRBV28 to TRBJ2-1; no clear D. In germline, CDR1 is MDHEN, CDR2 SYDVKM. The CDR3 consists of 13 residues. Trimming pared 3 bases from V and 4 bases from J, leaving 7 bases between. Here the CDR3 reads CASSFGPYNEQFF. CDR3 in DNA: TGTGCCAGCAGTTTCGGGCCTTACAATGAGCAGTTCTTC.

The J gene is TRBJ2-1, the V gene TRBV7-3; D unclear. The CDR3 sequence is 13 residues long. With 3 bases removed from V and 5 bases from J, the gap between germline ends came to 8 bases. Looked up from germline, CDR1 is SGHTA and CDR2 is FQGTGA. The CDR3 region is CASSFHGNNEQFF. In DNA, the CDR3 is TGTGCCAGCAGCTTTCACGGAAACAATGAGCAGTTCTTC.

The chain has TRBV5-1 and TRBJ1-4, with TRBD1 as a possible D gene (5 bases). The CDR3 is 14 amino acids. Deletions cut 0 bases from V and 5 bases from J, with 8 bases between. Germline assignment: CDR1 SGHRS and CDR2 YFSETQ. CDR3 sequence (DNA): TGCGCCAGCAGCTTGGACAGGAACAATGAAAAACTGTTTTTT. This codes for CASSLDRNNEKLFF. Full variable domain (remainder filled in from reference TRBV5-1 and TRBJ1-4): KAGVTQTPRYLIKTRGQQVTLSCSPISGHRSVSWYQQTPGQGLQFLFEYFSETQRNKGNFPGRFSGRQFSNSRSEMNVSTLELGDSALYLCASSLDRNNEKLFFGSGTQLSVL.

V gene TRBV28 combines with J gene TRBJ2-3; D unclear. The CDR3 spans 14 residues. Between the trimmed V and J ends, which lost 3 bases and 0 bases, there was a span of 7 bases. From germline, CDR1 is MDHEN and CDR2 SYDVKM. The CDR3 coding sequence is TGTGCCAGCAGTTTTCCCGGGAGCACAGATACGCAGTATTTT. It yields the protein CASSFPGSTDTQYF.

The chain is built from TRBV28 and TRBJ1-5; D perhaps matches TRBD1 (6 bases). Germline V gene data show CDR1 as MDHEN and CDR2 as SYDVKM. The CDR3 consists of 15 residues. V was cut by 6 bases and J by 0 bases, with 12 bases left in between. In nucleotides, the CDR3 is TGTGCCAGCAGGAAAGGGGGAGATAGCAATCAGCCCCAGCATTTT. It specifies CASRKGGDSNQPQHF. The full variable domain, its missing parts supplied by reference TRBV28 and TRBJ1-5, is DVKVTQSSRYLVKRTGEKVFLECVQDMDHENMFWYRQDPGLGLRLIYFSYDVKMKEKGDIPEGYSVSREKKERFSLILESASTNQTSMYLCASRKGGDSNQPQHFGDGTRLSIL.

This chain links TRBV7-2 with TRBJ1-3, with 9 nucleotides matching TRBD1. The CDR3 is 14 amino acids. J was trimmed by 4 bases and V by 4 bases; bases with no gene match: 2. From germline, CDR1 is SGHTA and CDR2 FQGNSA. The chain's CDR3 is CASSSGQGGNTIYF. CDR3 in DNA: TGTGCCAGCAGCTCAGGACAGGGGGGAAACACCATATATTTT.

This chain links TRBV11-2 with TRBJ2-5, with D unresolved. V dropped 4 bases and J dropped 7 bases, with 10 bases sitting between them. The CDR3 runs 12 residues. Germline assignment: CDR1 SGHAT and CDR2 FQNNGV. The CDR3 loop is CASSSYGGTQYF. The CDR3 DNA reads as TGTGCCAGCAGCTCATACGGCGGGACCCAGTACTTC.

The V and J genes are TRBV12-3 or TRBV12-4 and TRBJ1-2; 7 bases agree with TRBD1. This CDR3 is built from 13 residues. Unmatched junction bases numbered 2, after V lost 5 bases and J lost 2 bases. DNA for the CDR3: TGTGCCAGCAGTGACAGGGCCAACTATGGCTACACCTTC. Translated: CASSDRANYGYTF.